A single sample is the source of the 21 T cell receptor beta chains below, sequenced in a study of blood T cell repertoires in COVID-19. Method: immunoSEQ multiplex PCR; TCRdb's copy keeps in-frame clones and lacks some. Among roughly 410,000 clones listed, over 75% were seen once. The specimen was peripheral blood. These receptors originate from a woman aged 55-69 years with COVID-19, enrolled during active disease.

This clone was counted a single time. The CDR3 reads CASSSRSSGGPSYF. The CDR3 DNA reads as TGCGCCAGCAGTTCGCGGAGTAGCGGGGGGCCTTCGTACTTC. The chain carries TRBV23-1 and TRBJ2-5; 10 positions match TRBD2. TRBV23-1 is an open reading frame, and its role is uncertain. The V segment lost 5 bases and the J segment 13 bases; nucleotides outside the gene matches: 13. The CDR3 has 14 amino acids.

The J gene is TRBJ1-1, the V gene TRBV13, with 7 bases aligning to TRBD1. J was trimmed by 1 base and V by 5 bases; bases with no gene match: 7. Germline values: CDR1 PRHDT, CDR2 FYEKMQ (reference sequence). The CDR3 sequence is 15 residues long. CDR3: CASSLGDSGNTEAFF. As DNA, the CDR3 is TGTGCCAGCAGCCTTGGGGACAGTGGGAACACTGAAGCTTTCTTT.

The chain is built from TRBV6-1 and TRBJ1-3; D call uncertain. V lost 2 bases and J 2 bases, leaving 7 bases between the germline ends. CDR1 MNHNS and CDR2 SASEGT come from the germline V gene. The CDR3 extends over 14 amino acids. DNA for the CDR3: TGTGCCAGCAGTGAACACAGTGCTGGAAACACCATATATTTT. Translation: CASSEHSAGNTIYF.

This clone was observed once. DNA for the CDR3: TGCGCCAGCAGCCGACTGGACAGTAGCTCCTACGAGCAGTACTTC. It yields the protein CASSRLDSSSYEQYF. The V call is TRBV5-1, the J call TRBJ2-7; tentatively, D is TRBD1 (6 bases). The CDR3 extends over 15 amino acids. With 4 bases removed from V and 0 bases from J, the gap between germline ends came to 14 bases. The germline V gene has CDR1 SGHRS and CDR2 YFSETQ.

J is TRBJ2-7 and V is TRBV18, with TRBD2 matching 7 bases. The germline V gene has CDR1 KGHSH and CDR2 LQKENI. CDR3 size: 15 residues. Germline trimming cut 4 bases from V and 4 bases from J; bases unmatched to any gene: 10. DNA of the CDR3: TGTGCCAGCTCACTGCTAGCGCGGGGGACTTACGAGCAGTACTTC. It encodes CASSLLARGTYEQYF.

The J gene is TRBJ1-1, the V gene TRBV5-5; perhaps TRBD1 as D (6 bases). The CDR3 has 15 residues. Germline CDR1 is SGHKS and CDR2 is YYEKEE (reference sequence). The germline V and J ends were trimmed by 3 bases and 2 bases, with 14 bases remaining between them. The chain's CDR3 is CASSSGGSGNTEAFF. Here the CDR3 DNA reads TGTGCCAGCAGCTCGGGGGGCTCCGGCAACACTGAAGCTTTCTTT.

The rearrangement joins TRBV5-4 to TRBJ1-1; D may be TRBD1 (5 bases). CDR3 size: 17 residues. CDR1 SGHNT and CDR2 YYREEE come from the germline V gene (reference sequence). V lost 3 bases and J 1 base, leaving 19 bases between the germline ends. CDR3 amino acids: CASSSLGAAKGNTEAFF. The CDR3, as DNA: TGTGCCAGCAGCTCCCTAGGGGCCGCCAAGGGGAACACTGAAGCTTTCTTT.

The rearrangement joins TRBV7-8 to TRBJ2-7; 9 positions match TRBD1. The germline gives CDR1 SGHVS, CDR2 FQNEAQ. Trimming removed 4 bases from V and 3 bases from J; junction bases left unmatched: 7. CDR3 length equals 15 residues. This CDR3 reads CASSSPDRGDYEQYF. The CDR3 nucleotides are TGTGCCAGCAGCTCGCCCGACAGGGGGGACTACGAGCAGTACTTC. Supplemented by reference TRBV7-8 and TRBJ2-7, the full variable domain reads GAGVSQSPRYKVAKRGQDVALRCDPISGHVSLFWYQQALGQGPEFLTYFQNEAQLDKSGLPSDRFFAERPEGSVSTLKIQRTQQEDSAVYLCASSSPDRGDYEQYFGPGTRLTVT.

V and J are TRBV9 and TRBJ1-1; maybe TRBD1 (6 bases). CDR3 length equals 12 residues. Deletions cut 4 bases from V and 6 bases from J, with 10 bases between. Germline V gene sequence: CDR1 SGDLS, CDR2 YYNGEE. CDR3 nucleotides: TGTGCCAGCAGCCCGGACAGTGCTGAAGCTTTCTTT. Its protein product is CASSPDSAEAFF.

V gene TRBV19 combines with J gene TRBJ2-7, with 7 bases lining up with TRBD1. This CDR3 is 16 amino acids long. CDR1 and CDR2 (germline): LNHDA, SQIVND (reference sequence). V was clipped by 1 base and J by 2 bases; unmatched bases: 8. The CDR3 DNA follows: TGTGCCAGTAGTATAGGAGGGGAGCAGGGGGCCTACGAGCAGTACTTC. Translated: CASSIGGEQGAYEQYF.

V is TRBV7-9 and J is TRBJ2-7; the match to TRBD1 covers 7 bases. Germline V lookup: CDR1 SEHNR, CDR2 FQNEAQ (reference sequence). V lost 5 bases, J lost 6 bases, and 16 bases stayed unmatched. The length of the CDR3 is 16 residues. For the CDR3, the DNA is TGTGCCAGCAGCCCGCCGACTGGACAGGTTCGGCTCGAGCAGTACTTC. Protein sequence: CASSPPTGQVRLEQYF.

The genes are TRBV6-1 and TRBJ1-5; 8 bases match TRBD1. The CDR3 consists of 16 residues. Unmatched junction bases numbered 11, after V lost 4 bases and J lost 6 bases. The germline CDR1 and CDR2 sequences are MNHNS and SASEGT. The CDR3 here is CASSGPAGGFVQPQHF. CDR3 nucleotides: TGTGCCAGCAGTGGCCCAGCAGGGGGCTTCGTTCAGCCCCAGCATTTT.

V gene TRBV5-5 combines with J gene TRBJ2-7; a possible D gene is TRBD1 (5 bases). Germline-derived CDR1 and CDR2 are SGHKS and YYEKEE (reference sequence). The V end lost 0 bases, the J end lost 2 bases, and 12 bases lay between the germline ends. This CDR3 is built from 15 residues. CDR3: CASSLGDRPPYEQYF. The CDR3 DNA follows: TGTGCCAGCAGCTTGGGTGACAGACCCCCCTACGAGCAGTACTTC.

V gene TRBV28 combines with J gene TRBJ1-3, with D tentatively TRBD1 (5 bases). V was clipped by 6 bases and J by 4 bases, with 7 bases between them. The CDR3 extends over 12 amino acids. Germline values: CDR1 MDHEN, CDR2 SYDVKM. CDR3 residues: CASRGPGNTIYF. Here the CDR3 DNA reads TGTGCCAGCAGGGGGCCGGGAAACACCATATATTTT. Drawing the rest from reference TRBV28 and TRBJ1-3, the complete variable domain is DVKVTQSSRYLVKRTGEKVFLECVQDMDHENMFWYRQDPGLGLRLIYFSYDVKMKEKGDIPEGYSVSREKKERFSLILESASTNQTSMYLCASRGPGNTIYFGEGSWLTVV.

The V and J genes are TRBV25-1 and TRBJ1-1; D may be TRBD1 (6 bases). Trimming shortened V by 2 bases and J by 2 bases, and 12 bases separated the two germline ends. Germline V gene data show CDR1 as MGHDK and CDR2 as SYGVNS. The length of the CDR3 is 15 residues. CDR3 in DNA: TGTGCCAGCAGTGAAACAGGGACGGGCAACACTGAAGCTTTCTTT. Its protein is CASSETGTGNTEAFF.

V gene TRBV5-4 combines with J gene TRBJ2-7; D might be TRBD2 (6 bases). CDR3 size: 14 residues. V was clipped by 0 bases and J by 5 bases, with 12 bases between them. Germline V lookup: CDR1 SGHNT, CDR2 YYREEE (reference sequence). The chain's CDR3 is CASSLEQRGDEQYF. In nucleotides, the CDR3 is TGTGCCAGCAGCTTGGAGCAACGCGGGGACGAGCAGTACTTC.

This clone appeared once. The chain links TRBV7-3 to TRBJ2-5, with D maybe TRBD1 (5 bases). Between the trimmed V and J ends, which lost 0 bases and 5 bases, there was a span of 16 bases. CDR1 is SGHTA and CDR2 is FQGTGA in the germline V gene. The CDR3 spans 16 residues. CDR3 residues: CASSLTETENRETQYF. The CDR3 bases are TGTGCCAGCAGCTTAACGGAGACAGAAAACAGGGAGACCCAGTACTTC. The entire variable domain, with the rest obtained from reference TRBV7-3 and TRBJ2-5, is as follows: GAGVSQTPSNKVTEKGKYVELRCDPISGHTALYWYRQSLGQGPEFLIYFQGTGAADDSGLPNDRFFAVRPEGSVSTLKIQRTERGDSAVYLCASSLTETENRETQYFGPGTRLLVL.

This chain links TRBV6-5 with TRBJ1-4; D perhaps matches TRBD1 (6 bases). In germline, CDR1 is MNHEY, CDR2 SVGAGI. V shed 2 bases and J shed 5 bases, with 9 bases lying between them. The CDR3 runs 14 residues. This CDR3 reads CASSYGGKNEKLFF. The CDR3 DNA is TGTGCCAGCAGTTACGGGGGCAAGAATGAAAAACTGTTTTTT.

This chain links TRBV7-2 with TRBJ2-5; TRBD2 is a possible D gene (6 bases). V was trimmed by 1 base and J by 6 bases, leaving 12 bases between them. The CDR3 is made up of 14 amino acids. Germline CDR1 reads SGHTA; CDR2 reads FQGNSA. CDR3 protein: CASSLEAGRQTQYF. As DNA, the CDR3 is TGTGCCAGCAGCTTAGAGGCGGGGAGGCAGACCCAGTACTTC.

This chain uses TRBV3-1 (or the pseudogene TRBV3-2) with TRBJ2-1; possibly TRBD2 for D (6 bases). Germline V lookup: CDR1 LGHDT, CDR2 YNNKEL (reference sequence). V lost 4 bases and J lost 0, with 31 bases in between. The CDR3 length is 22 residues. The CDR3 protein is CASSPFLNRDSSYFSSYNEQFF. In DNA form, the CDR3 reads TGTGCCAGCAGCCCCTTTCTGAACCGGGACTCGTCCTACTTCAGCTCCTACAATGAGCAGTTCTTC.

About this clone itself: At one of its ends the junction is not consistent with the germline gene, which may arise from a read error. The chain couples TRBV19 to TRBJ1-2; maybe TRBD1 (5 bases). Germline loops: CDR1 LNHDA, CDR2 SQIVND (reference sequence). CDR3 length: 13 amino acids. The CDR3 spells CASSIGGPLTGDF. The CDR3 DNA reads TGTGCCAGTAGTATCGGGGGACCGCTAACCGGGGACTTC. Supplemented by reference TRBV19 and TRBJ1-2, the full variable domain reads DGGITQSPKYLFRKEGQNVTLSCEQNLNHDAMYWYRQDPGQGLRLIYYSQIVNDFQKGDIAEGYSVSREKKESFPLTVTSAQKNPTAFYLCASSIGGPLTGDFGSGTRLTVV.